A selection of T cell receptor beta chains follows, all from one sample in a study of T cells after yellow fever vaccination. MiXCR, run by TCRdb on the 5' RACE reads, gives a single entry per CDR3 protein. The table has 250,000 or so distinct CDR3 sequences, roughly 3.7% seen once. The material sequenced was PBMCs, taken 15 days after the yellow fever booster vaccination. The origin of the receptors is a young man who received the YFV17D yellow fever vaccine. CDR3s include the opening cysteine and the closing phenylalanine or tryptophan. A D gene is named only where the DNA matches it firmly. Expanded clones get a size class; other rows say once, few or many, or leave the size out.

v_gene	abundance	j_gene	d_gene	CDR3nt	CDR3aa
TRBV25-1	many	TRBJ2-1	.	TGTGCCAGCAGTGACAGTTCCTACAATGAGCAGTTCTTC	CASSDSSYNEQFF
TRBV14	many	TRBJ2-7	TRBD2	TGTGCCAGCAGCCACCCGACATCTAGCGGGGTGACGTACGAGCAGTACTTC	CASSHPTSSGVTYEQYF
TRBV6-1	many	TRBJ1-2	.	TGTGCCAGCCGCCTCATTACAGCAGTCTATGGCTACACCTTC	CASRLITAVYGYTF
TRBV20-1	many	TRBJ2-5	.	TGCAGTGCTAGCGTTTACCAAGAGACCCAGTACTTC	CSASVYQETQYF
TRBV7-9	many	TRBJ2-2	.	TGTGCCAGCAGCCCTCGGACAGCTTACACCGGGGAGCTGTTTTTT	CASSPRTAYTGELFF
TRBV7-6	.	TRBJ2-5	.	TGTGCCAGCAGCCCCCGTTCAAGTGGGACCCAGTACTTC	CASSPRSSGTQYF
TRBV12-3/TRBV12-4	many	TRBJ2-2	TRBD1	TGTGCCAGCAGTTTCGTAGGGGGCGCCGGGGAGCTGTTTTTT	CASSFVGGAGELFF
TRBV18	many	TRBJ2-5	.	TGTGCCAGCTCACCGCCCAGCCGGGAGACCCAGTACTTC	CASSPPSRETQYF
TRBV20-1	few	TRBJ2-7	TRBD1	TGCAGTGCCACGACAGGGCTGTACGAGCAGTACTTC	CSATTGLYEQYF
TRBV7-8	many	TRBJ1-1	.	TGTGCCAGCAGCTTAGGGGCCGAGATAGGGGCCACTGAAGCTTTCTTT	CASSLGAEIGATEAFF
TRBV27	many	TRBJ2-2	.	TGTGCCAGCAGTTTCGTGACCGGGGAGCTGTTTTTT	CASSFVTGELFF
TRBV6-5	many	TRBJ1-5	.	TGTGCCAGCAGTGCAACAGGGTTAGTGGTGAGCAATCAGCCCCAGCATTTT	CASSATGLVVSNQPQHF
TRBV6-1	many	TRBJ2-1	TRBD1	TGTGCCAGCACCCGACGGCCGGGACAGGGCTCTCGGGAGCAGTTCTTC	CASTRRPGQGSREQFF
TRBV11-2	many	TRBJ2-1	.	TGTGCCAGCAGCTTAGCCTTCCCCAATGAGCAGTTCTTC	CASSLAFPNEQFF
TRBV15	many	TRBJ1-2	.	TGTGCCACCAGCCCGGGCTCCGCCATTAACTATGGCTACACCTTC	CATSPGSAINYGYTF
TRBV20-1	many	TRBJ1-2	.	TGCAGTGCTAGAGCCTCCGGCGGGTTCTATGGCTACACCTTC	CSARASGGFYGYTF
TRBV9	many	TRBJ2-7	.	TGTGCCAGCAGCGTAGCCCCCGTGGGGTCCGAGCAGTACTTC	CASSVAPVGSEQYF
TRBV7-9	many	TRBJ2-3	.	TGTGCCAGCAGCTTTGAGGCAGATACGCAGTATTTT	CASSFEADTQYF
TRBV29-1	many	TRBJ2-2	TRBD2	TGCAGCGCCGCGGGGGGTTTTAACACCGGGGAGCTGTTTTTT	CSAAGGFNTGELFF
TRBV5-1	many	TRBJ2-3	.	TGCGCCAGCAGCCCCCGGCCCCCCACAGATACGCAGTATTTT	CASSPRPPTDTQYF
TRBV6-5	many	TRBJ1-6	.	TGTGCCAGCCACACAGGGAATAATTCACCCCTCCACTTT	CASHTGNNSPLHF
TRBV30	many	TRBJ2-1	TRBD2	TGTGCCTGGACTAGCGGGGGGGTAAATGAGCAGTTCTTC	CAWTSGGVNEQFF
TRBV5-1	many	TRBJ2-3	.	TGCGCCAGCAGCCGGACAGAGGTTAGCACAGATACGCAGTATTTT	CASSRTEVSTDTQYF
TRBV4-3	many	TRBJ1-6	.	TGCGCCAGCAGCCAAGAAGACAGGAATTCACCCCTCCACTTT	CASSQEDRNSPLHF
TRBV7-9	many	TRBJ2-1	.	TGTGCCAGCAGCTGGAAAATCCTCGGGGGCAATGAGCAGTTCTTC	CASSWKILGGNEQFF
TRBV7-2	many	TRBJ1-5	.	TGTGCCAGCAGCTTAGGGGACCCAGGAGGTCAGCCCCAGCATTTT	CASSLGDPGGQPQHF
TRBV7-8	many	TRBJ1-5	.	TGTGCCAGCAGCTCAGGCGGGCGGATCAATCAGCCCCAGCATTTT	CASSSGGRINQPQHF
TRBV20-1	many	TRBJ1-1	TRBD1	TGCAGTGCTAGATTAACGGTCCAGGGGGCCTCGAACACTGAAGCTTTCTTT	CSARLTVQGASNTEAFF
TRBV4-3	many	TRBJ2-1	.	TGCGCCAGCAGCCAAGATCTTGGCAATGAGCAGTTCTTC	CASSQDLGNEQFF
TRBV24-1	.	TRBJ2-5	TRBD2	TGTGCCACCAGTGACCCCCGGGAGGACCAAGAGACCCAGTACTTC	CATSDPREDQETQYF
TRBV7-6	many	TRBJ1-6	.	TGTGCCAGCAGACTGAGGGACACCGATAATTCACCCCTCCACTTT	CASRLRDTDNSPLHF
TRBV5-4	many	TRBJ2-7	.	TGTGCCCTAAAAGACCAGGGAGCCTACGAGCAGTACTTC	CALKDQGAYEQYF
TRBV7-9	many	TRBJ2-1	.	TGTGCCAGCAGCTTCGGGGGTTCAGGGTACGGGAATGAGCAGTTCTTC	CASSFGGSGYGNEQFF
TRBV5-1	many	TRBJ2-1	TRBD2	TGCGCCAGCAGTCGCGCGGGGGGGACCACCAATGAGCAGTTCTTC	CASSRAGGTTNEQFF
TRBV5-6	many	TRBJ2-2	.	TGTGCCAGCAGCCCAGACCTGGCGAACACCGGGGAGCTGTTTTTT	CASSPDLANTGELFF
TRBV6-2/TRBV6-3	many	TRBJ2-2	.	TGTGCCAGCAGCTCCGCGTGGGGGACTACCGGGGAGCTGTTTTTT	CASSSAWGTTGELFF
TRBV5-1	many	TRBJ1-6	.	TGCGCCAGCAGCTTCGGGCCGAACGGGGCCCTCCACTTT	CASSFGPNGALHF
TRBV20-1	many	TRBJ2-6	.	TGCAGTGCTAGGGACCATTCTGGGGCCAACGTCCTGACTTTC	CSARDHSGANVLTF
TRBV20-1	many	TRBJ1-1	.	TGCAGTGCTAGAGGGGGGGCGCTTACTGAAGCTTTCTTT	CSARGGALTEAFF
TRBV5-6	many	TRBJ2-6	TRBD2	TGTGCCAGCAGCCCACTAGCGGGGGCGCTCTCTGGGGCCAACGTCCTGACTTTC	CASSPLAGALSGANVLTF
TRBV5-1	.	TRBJ2-5	.	TGCGCCAGCAGCTTGCTTTGGTACCAAGAGACCCAGTACTTC	CASSLLWYQETQYF
TRBV18	many	TRBJ2-1	TRBD1	TGTGCCAGCTCACCGGGACAGACCTCGTATGAGCAGTTCTTC	CASSPGQTSYEQFF
TRBV20-1	many	TRBJ2-1	.	TGCAGTGCTAGAAGGGCGAGGGGGGCTTACAATGAGCAGTTCTTC	CSARRARGAYNEQFF
TRBV7-2	many	TRBJ2-1	TRBD1	TGTGCCAGCTCCGGGACAGGGTACAATGAGCAGTTCTTC	CASSGTGYNEQFF
TRBV11-1	many	TRBJ2-7	TRBD1	TGTGCCAGCAGCTTAGGAGGACAGGGATCCTACGAGCAGTACTTC	CASSLGGQGSYEQYF
TRBV3-1	many	TRBJ1-1	.	TGTGCCAGCAGCCAAGAGGGCGGCGTTGGGTTGGCTTTCTTT	CASSQEGGVGLAFF
TRBV4-2	many	TRBJ2-7	TRBD2	TGTGCCAGCAGCCAAGACCGGGGGGGGACGTACGAGCAGTACTTC	CASSQDRGGTYEQYF
TRBV18	many	TRBJ2-2	.	TGTGCCAGCTCACCACTAACAGCGTATTTCGCGAACACCGGGGAGCTGTTTTTT	CASSPLTAYFANTGELFF
TRBV11-2	many	TRBJ2-1	.	TGTGCCAGCAGCTTAGATCCAGGGGGGTACTACAATGAGCAGTTCTTC	CASSLDPGGYYNEQFF
TRBV7-9	many	TRBJ2-2	.	TGTGCCAGCAGCTTAGGGCAGACCGGGGAGCTGTTTTTT	CASSLGQTGELFF
TRBV4-1	many	TRBJ2-1	.	TGCGCCAGCAGCCAAAATACAAACTCCTACAATGAGCAGTTCTTC	CASSQNTNSYNEQFF
TRBV7-9	many	TRBJ2-1	TRBD2	TGTGCCAGTACACTGACTAGCTACTACAATGAGCAGTTCTTC	CASTLTSYYNEQFF